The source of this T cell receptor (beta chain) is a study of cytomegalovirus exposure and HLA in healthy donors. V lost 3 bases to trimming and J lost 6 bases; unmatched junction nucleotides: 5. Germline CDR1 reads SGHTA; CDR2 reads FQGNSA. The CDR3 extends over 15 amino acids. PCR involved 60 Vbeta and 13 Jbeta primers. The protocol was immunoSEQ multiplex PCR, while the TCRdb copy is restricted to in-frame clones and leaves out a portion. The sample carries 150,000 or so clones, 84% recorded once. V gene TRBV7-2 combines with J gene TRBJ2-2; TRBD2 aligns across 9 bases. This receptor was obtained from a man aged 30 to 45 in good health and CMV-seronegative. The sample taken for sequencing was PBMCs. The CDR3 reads CASSFSGSPAGELFF. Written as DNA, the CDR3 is TGTGCCAGCAGCTTTAGCGGGAGTCCGGCCGGGGAGCTGTTTTTT. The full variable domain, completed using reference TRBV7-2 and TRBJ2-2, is GAGVSQSPSNKVTEKGKDVELRCDPISGHTALYWYRQSLGQGLEFLIYFQGNSAPDKSGLPSDRFSAERTGGSVSTLTIQRTQQEDSAVYLCASSFSGSPAGELFFGEGSRLTVL.